The 12 T cell receptor beta chains given below trace back to one sample, sequenced in a study of sequential checkpoint blockade in melanoma. Using immunoSEQ multiplex PCR, the repertoire was profiled, and TCRdb retains in-frame clones only, with some absent. The table has under 50,000 clones, nearly 90% seen once. Treatment specified: randomized to nivolumab then ipilimumab (arm A) or the reverse (arm B). The starting material was CD8+ T cells sorted from blood (inferred from file names), obtained from a patient given nivolumab and ipilimumab in sequence. The receptors stem from a human donor with melanoma.

The chain links TRBV19 to TRBJ2-6; D is ambiguous. V lost 2 bases and J 1 base, leaving 9 bases between the germline ends. This CDR3 spans 16 amino acids. Per the germline V gene, CDR1 is LNHDA and CDR2 is SQIVND (reference sequence). The CDR3 DNA follows: TGTGCCAGTAGTATAATTGTTTCGTCTGGGGCCAACGTCCTGACTTTC. Protein: CASSIIVSSGANVLTF. Using reference TRBV19 and TRBJ2-6 for the parts outside the CDR3, the full variable domain is DGGITQSPKYLFRKEGQNVTLSCEQNLNHDAMYWYRQDPGQGLRLIYYSQIVNDFQKGDIAEGYSVSREKKESFPLTVTSAQKNPTAFYLCASSIIVSSGANVLTFGAGSRLTVL.

The chain carries TRBV9 and TRBJ2-1; 7 bases fit TRBD2. The CDR3 covers 18 residues. J gave up 2 bases and V 0 bases, and 11 bases lay outside the gene matches. Germline V gene data show CDR1 as SGDLS and CDR2 as YYNGEE. The CDR3 DNA reads TGTGCCAGCAGCGTAGTGAGGGACGGGACTATCGCCTACAATGAGCAGTTCTTC. Protein sequence: CASSVVRDGTIAYNEQFF.

This chain links TRBV11-3 with TRBJ2-7, with D perhaps TRBD1 (6 bases). The germline CDR1 and CDR2 sequences are SGHNT and YENEEA. V was shortened by 4 bases and J by 6 bases, with 13 bases between the two germline ends. This CDR3 has 13 residues. This chain's CDR3 is CASSYLQGSEQYV. The CDR3 bases are TGTGCCAGCAGCTACCTACAGGGCAGCGAGCAGTACGTC.

The gene calls are TRBV13 and TRBJ1-1; a possible D gene is TRBD1 (5 bases). V was trimmed by 5 bases and J by 4 bases, leaving 26 bases between them. Germline CDR1 reads PRHDT; CDR2 reads FYEKMQ (reference sequence). The CDR3 totals 18 residues. The CDR3 region is CASSPMRVGRGWGTEAFF. CDR3 nucleotide sequence: TGTGCCAGCAGCCCCATGCGGGTGGGGAGGGGTTGGGGCACTGAAGCTTTCTTT.

V and J are TRBV29-1 and TRBJ2-1; no clear D. The CDR3 has 12 residues. The germline V gene has CDR1 SQVTM and CDR2 ANQGSEA. CDR3 sequence (DNA): TGCAGTACCCTCCTAAACTACAATGAGCAGTTCTTC. Translating gives CSTLLNYNEQFF.

DNA of the CDR3: TGCGCCAGCACTTCGACAGGGGCCGTTCAGCCCCAGCATTTT. It encodes CASTSTGAVQPQHF. The chain recombines TRBV4-3 with TRBJ1-5, with 8 positions matching TRBD1. In germline, CDR1 is LGHNA, CDR2 YSLEER. This CDR3 is 14 amino acids long. Trimming at V came to 7 bases and at J to 6 bases, leaving 8 bases not matched to a gene.

This clone was detected only once. V usage is TRBV27 and J usage is TRBJ1-1; tentatively, D is TRBD1 (5 bases). Germline CDR1 MNHEY, CDR2 SMNVEV (reference sequence). V gave up 2 bases and J gave up 6 bases, with 16 bases separating them. The CDR3 is 15 amino acids. CDR3 in DNA: TGTGCCAGCAGTTTAATGTGGTCCGGACACGCTGAAGCTTTCTTT. Translated: CASSLMWSGHAEAFF.

The chain has TRBV6-5 and TRBJ2-3, with TRBD2 matching over 8 bases. V trimming: 2 bases; J trimming: 2 bases; junction bases outside the gene matches: 3. The CDR3 contains 15 residues. CDR1 is MNHEY, CDR2 SVGAGI, per germline. The CDR3 is CASSYGSGVTDTQYF. In DNA, the CDR3 is TGTGCCAGCAGTTACGGTAGCGGGGTCACAGATACGCAGTATTTT.

The rearrangement uses TRBV27 and TRBJ2-3, with TRBD2 matching 10 bases. Germline CDR1 and CDR2: MNHEY and SMNVEV (reference sequence). Trimming removed 5 bases from V and 6 bases from J; junction bases left unmatched: 8. The CDR3 length is 15 residues. CDR3 nucleotides: TGTGCCAGCAGTGCGACTAGCGGGCCGTGGGATACGCAGTATTTT. It encodes CASSATSGPWDTQYF.

This clone has a single count. The chain links TRBV5-6 to TRBJ2-2; TRBD1 agrees at 10 bases. The CDR3 is made up of 19 amino acids. V shed 5 bases, J shed 3 bases, and the junction held 16 bases outside the gene matches. Germline V lookup: CDR1 SGHDT, CDR2 YYEEEE. CDR3 sequence reads: CASRLIPGQGTSDTGELFF. As DNA, the CDR3 is TGTGCCAGCAGACTTATACCGGGACAGGGGACCTCGGACACCGGGGAGCTGTTTTTT. The full variable domain, completed using reference TRBV5-6 and TRBJ2-2, is DAGVTQSPTHLIKTRGQQVTLRCSPKSGHDTVSWYQQALGQGPQFIFQYYEEEERQRGNFPDRFSGHQFPNYSSELNVNALLLGDSALYLCASRLIPGQGTSDTGELFFGEGSRLTVL.

The chain has TRBV10-3 and TRBJ1-5; D is ambiguous. Looked up from germline, CDR1 is ENHRY and CDR2 is SYGVKD. V was pared by 2 bases and J by 1 base, with 9 bases between. This CDR3 contains 15 residues. CDR3 in amino acids: CAISEGMGSNQPQHF. The CDR3 coding sequence is TGTGCCATCAGTGAGGGTATGGGCAGCAATCAGCCCCAGCATTTT.

This chain connects TRBV27 to TRBJ2-7; 8 bases line up with TRBD2. Per germline, CDR1 MNHEY and CDR2 SMNVEV (reference sequence). The CDR3 runs to 13 residues. The V gene end was trimmed by 7 bases and the J gene end by 5 bases; junction bases not matched to a gene: 7. CDR3 sequence reads: CASTGLVQNEQYF. CDR3 coding DNA: TGTGCCAGCACGGGACTAGTACAAAACGAGCAGTACTTC.